Presented here are 26 T cell receptor beta chains from one specimen sequenced in a study of blood T cells in healthy people across ages. Through a sample-barcoded 5' primer and a J-beta primer mix, a second PCR was run for roughly 7 to 11 cycles. MiXCR was run by TCRdb on the 5' RACE reads, yielding one entry per CDR3 protein. The sample yields around 900,000 distinct CDR3 sequences, 25% to 30% seen once. The sample comprised blood. These receptors came from a woman aged 80 or older in good health.

This clonotype was found many times. This chain joins TRBV4-2 and TRBJ2-3; 10 positions agree with TRBD2. Trimming at V came to 1 base and at J to 6 bases, leaving 4 bases not matched to a gene. Germline V gene lookup returns CDR1 LGHNA and CDR2 YNFKEQ. The CDR3 runs 15 residues. CDR3 in DNA: TGTGCCAGCAGCCAAGCCGGGACTAGCGAGGATACGCAGTATTTT. As protein: CASSQAGTSEDTQYF.

This clonotype was observed once. The chain has TRBV11-3 and TRBJ2-1; 9 bases map to TRBD2. V was pared by 5 bases and J by 8 bases, with 13 bases of the junction left unmatched. This CDR3 contains 16 residues. Germline lookup yields CDR1 SGHNT and CDR2 YENEEA. The CDR3 loop reads CASSPRLADDIDEQFF. For the CDR3, the DNA is TGTGCCAGCAGCCCCCGACTAGCGGACGACATCGATGAGCAGTTCTTC.

CDR3 in DNA: TGTGCCAGCAGTTTGCAGGGCCGTCTTATGAACACTGAAGCTTTCTTT. Translation gives CASSLQGRLMNTEAFF. The chain couples TRBV6-5 to TRBJ1-1; possible D gene TRBD1, 5 bases. This CDR3 contains 16 residues. V shed 4 bases and J shed 0 bases, with 15 bases lying between them. CDR1 MNHEY and CDR2 SVGAGI come from the germline V gene.

Concerning this clonotype: A much larger clone differs from this one at a single base, so this may be a read error. The chain has TRBV20-1 and TRBJ2-3, with D maybe TRBD2 (5 bases). The germline gives CDR1 DFQATT, CDR2 SNEGSKA (reference sequence). V was clipped by 6 bases and J by 4 bases, with 20 bases between them. The CDR3 is made up of 15 amino acids. Here the CDR3 DNA reads TGCAGTGCCTCAAATCCCTCCGGGGTAGCAGATACGCAGTATTTT. It specifies CSASNPSGVADTQYF.

This clonotype showed up many times. V gene TRBV7-2 combines with J gene TRBJ2-1; no clear D gene. CDR3 size: 14 residues. CDR1 and CDR2 (germline): SGHTA, FQGNSA. V lost 7 bases and J lost 7, with 17 bases in between. CDR3 DNA: TGTGCCAGCAACAGAGGTGGCAGGCTAAATGAGCAGTTCTTC. Its translation is CASNRGGRLNEQFF.

This clonotype was detected many times. This chain links TRBV27 with TRBJ2-5, with a weak D call TRBD1 (6 bases). Germline V gene lookup returns CDR1 MNHEY and CDR2 SMNVEV (reference sequence). The V end was cut by 4 bases, the J end by 5 bases, with 17 bases between. This CDR3 is 15 amino acids long. In DNA form, the CDR3 reads TGTGCCAGCAGTTCCTCCTCAGGGGCGCGGGAGACCCAGTACTTC. Amino acids: CASSSSSGARETQYF.

This clonotype was counted ten times or more. The rearrangement links TRBV29-1 to TRBJ1-1; D is perhaps TRBD1 (5 bases). The CDR3 loop spans 12 amino acids. Trimming cost V 3 bases and J 11 bases, with 16 bases left between them. Germline values: CDR1 SQVTM, CDR2 ANQGSEA. This chain's CDR3 is CSVELVGAAAFF. CDR3 coding DNA: TGCAGCGTTGAGTTGGTTGGGGCGGCGGCTTTCTTT.

This clonotype was recorded many times. The chain is built from TRBV25-1 and TRBJ2-1; 9 bases line up with TRBD1. Losses at the gene ends were 5 bases for V and 9 bases for J; bases not matched to a gene: 5. The CDR3 contains 13 residues. Germline CDR1 reads MGHDK; CDR2 reads SYGVNS. The chain's CDR3 is CASSRGQGAEQFF. Written as DNA, the CDR3 is TGTGCCAGCAGTCGGGGACAGGGTGCTGAGCAGTTCTTC.

V gene TRBV27 combines with J gene TRBJ2-3; D might be TRBD2 (6 bases). This CDR3 comprises 12 residues. Germline V gene data show CDR1 as MNHEY and CDR2 as SMNVEV (reference sequence). Trimming left V 6 bases short and J 8 bases short, with 12 bases between. The DNA for the CDR3 is TGTGCCAGCAGGAGCGTGGGAGGTACGCAGTATTTT. Its protein product is CASRSVGGTQYF.

This clonotype occurred a few times. The chain carries TRBV10-3 and TRBJ2-7, with D perhaps matching TRBD2 (6 bases). CDR1 and CDR2 from the germline V gene are ENHRY and SYGVKD. The CDR3 is 13 amino acids. Trimming shortened V by 7 bases and J by 2 bases, and 12 bases separated the two germline ends. CDR3 region: CAIKKGGTYEQYF. In nucleotides, the CDR3 is TGTGCCATCAAGAAGGGCGGGACCTACGAGCAGTACTTC.

This clonotype was seen a handful of times. V is TRBV11-2 and J is TRBJ1-1; D unclear. The germline V and J ends were trimmed by 2 bases and 4 bases, with 14 bases remaining between them. This CDR3 is 15 amino acids long. Germline CDR1 is SGHAT and CDR2 is FQNNGV. CDR3 in amino acids: CASSLLTSGGTEAFF. The CDR3 coding sequence is TGTGCCAGCAGCTTATTGACGTCGGGTGGCACTGAAGCTTTCTTT.

This clonotype was seen ten or more times. This sequence joins TRBV11-2 and TRBJ2-7, with D possibly being TRBD2 (6 bases). This CDR3 is built from 14 residues. V gave up 5 bases and J gave up 2 bases, with 13 bases separating them. Germline V lookup: CDR1 SGHAT, CDR2 FQNNGV. The DNA of the CDR3 is TGTGCCAGCAGCCCCCGGGCGGGGACCTACGAGCAGTACTTC. This sequence encodes CASSPRAGTYEQYF.

This clonotype was found many times. The CDR3 DNA follows: TGTGCCAGCAGTCCCCTGACTAGCGGTTCCTACAATGAGCAGTTCTTC. It specifies CASSPLTSGSYNEQFF. The chain links TRBV27 to TRBJ2-1, with TRBD2 matching over 9 bases. The CDR3 sequence is 16 residues long. CDR1 is MNHEY and CDR2 is SMNVEV in the germline V gene (reference sequence). After removal of 5 bases from V and 1 base from J, the junction contained 6 bases not matched to a gene.

The rearrangement links TRBV7-2 to TRBJ2-4; D uncertain. V lost 0 bases and J 2 bases, leaving 17 bases between the germline ends. This CDR3 is built from 18 residues. Germline V gives CDR1 SGHTA, CDR2 FQGNSA. The CDR3 DNA is TGTGCCAGCAGCTTAGCGTCAGTGTGGGAAACCACCAAAAACATTCAGTACTTC. Translation: CASSLASVWETTKNIQYF. The variable domain in full, with the rest retrieved from reference TRBV7-2 and TRBJ2-4, is GAGVSQSPSNKVTEKGKDVELRCDPISGHTALYWYRQSLGQGLEFLIYFQGNSAPDKSGLPSDRFSAERTGGSVSTLTIQRTQQEDSAVYLCASSLASVWETTKNIQYFGAGTRLSVL.

The gene calls are TRBV6-5 and TRBJ1-1; maybe TRBD1 (6 bases). With 8 bases removed from V and 0 bases from J, the gap between germline ends came to 19 bases. The CDR3 has 16 residues. CDR1 and CDR2 from the germline V gene are MNHEY and SVGAGI. The CDR3 DNA reads TGTGCCAGCCGCAACTTCGGACAGTCACTGAACACTGAAGCTTTCTTT. This translates into CASRNFGQSLNTEAFF.

There are a few counts of this clonotype. Written as DNA, the CDR3 is TGCAGTGCCCTCCGACAGGGGGCTGAAGCTTTCTTT. Amino acids: CSALRQGAEAFF. The gene calls are TRBV20-1 and TRBJ1-1; 9 bases match TRBD1. V lost 6 bases and J lost 6; bases outside the gene matches: 5. The CDR3 sequence is 12 residues long. Per germline, CDR1 DFQATT and CDR2 SNEGSKA (reference sequence).

This sequence joins TRBV12-3 or TRBV12-4 and TRBJ2-7; D gene unclear. The CDR3 is made up of 13 amino acids. The ends were cut back, 5 bases at V and 6 bases at J, with 14 bases in the middle. The CDR3 region is CASSPGGMAEQYF. Here the CDR3 DNA reads TGTGCCAGCAGTCCCGGCGGCATGGCCGAGCAGTACTTC.

This clonotype was counted ten times or more. The rearrangement links TRBV27 to TRBJ2-7; weak D call: TRBD2 (6 bases). V lost 5 bases to trimming and J lost 4 bases, with 21 bases between them. CDR1 and CDR2 (germline): MNHEY, SMNVEV (reference sequence). CDR3 length equals 16 residues. The DNA of the CDR3 is TGTGCCAGCAGTCCTACACTCGGGACTGGGATTTACGAGCAGTACTTC. It specifies CASSPTLGTGIYEQYF.

V and J are TRBV11-2 and TRBJ2-2, with 7 bases identical to TRBD1. CDR1 and CDR2 (germline): SGHAT, FQNNGV. Trimming at V came to 4 bases and at J to 3 bases, leaving 8 bases not matched to a gene. The CDR3 spans 16 residues. The DNA of the CDR3 is TGTGCCAGCAGCTGGCCCAGGGGGTCGGACACCGGGGAGCTGTTTTTT. It specifies CASSWPRGSDTGELFF.

This clonotype was seen a few times. The CDR3 sequence is CASSFFQPADTQYF. In DNA, the CDR3 is TGCGCCAGCAGCTTTTTCCAGCCGGCAGATACGCAGTATTTT. The genes are TRBV5-1 and TRBJ2-3; D is undetermined. Trimming shortened V by 2 bases and J by 4 bases, and 11 bases separated the two germline ends. The CDR3 length is 14 residues. Germline V gene data show CDR1 as SGHRS and CDR2 as YFSETQ. The whole variable domain, remainder taken from reference TRBV5-1 and TRBJ2-3, is KAGVTQTPRYLIKTRGQQVTLSCSPISGHRSVSWYQQTPGQGLQFLFEYFSETQRNKGNFPGRFSGRQFSNSRSEMNVSTLELGDSALYLCASSFFQPADTQYFGPGTRLTVL.

Notes on this clonotype: A read error is possible here, since a much larger clone lies one base away. The CDR3 does not close with the conserved phenylalanine or tryptophan, likely indicating a read error. The chain uses TRBV4-1 and TRBJ2-2, with D tentatively TRBD1 (6 bases). Deletions cut 6 bases from V and 7 bases from J, with 15 bases between. CDR3 length: 14 residues. Germline lookup yields CDR1 MGHRA and CDR2 YSYEKL. The CDR3 reads CASRRGSSDGELFV. The DNA for the CDR3 is TGCGCCAGCAGAAGGGGGAGTAGTGACGGGGAGCTGTTTGTT.

The gene calls are TRBV6-5 and TRBJ2-2; a possible D gene is TRBD2 (7 bases). Germline loops: CDR1 MNHEY, CDR2 SVGAGI. The CDR3 length is 16 residues. Trimming removed 2 bases at V and 1 base at J, with 11 bases between. CDR3 sequence: CASSYGGAMNTGELFF. The DNA of the CDR3 is TGTGCCAGCAGTTACGGGGGGGCGATGAACACCGGGGAGCTGTTTTTT.

The table lists this clonotype with many counts. The chain recombines TRBV3-1 with TRBJ2-6; the D is unclear. CDR3 length: 17 residues. V dropped 0 bases and J dropped 1 base, with 10 bases sitting between them. The germline gives CDR1 LGHDT, CDR2 YNNKEL (reference sequence). CDR3 sequence: CASSQDYSPSGANVLTF. CDR3 nucleotide sequence: TGTGCCAGCAGCCAAGATTACAGTCCATCTGGGGCCAACGTCCTGACTTTC.

This chain links TRBV20-1 with TRBJ2-3; 11 bases fit TRBD2. The CDR3 length is 17 residues. The germline gives CDR1 DFQATT, CDR2 SNEGSKA (reference sequence). V was clipped by 5 bases and J by 3 bases; unmatched bases: 13. CDR3 sequence reads: CSAYLAGGQRGTDTQYF. CDR3 DNA: TGCAGTGCTTACCTAGCGGGGGGCCAACGAGGGACAGATACGCAGTATTTT.

The sample holds a few counts of this clonotype. V usage is TRBV15 and J usage is TRBJ1-6; 7 positions agree with TRBD1. The CDR3 is made up of 17 amino acids. The V segment lost 3 bases and the J segment 4 bases; nucleotides outside the gene matches: 9. The germline V gene encodes CDR1 LNHNV and CDR2 YYDKDF (reference sequence). CDR3 region: CATSRPDREGYNSPLHF. For the CDR3, the DNA is TGTGCCACCAGCAGGCCCGACAGGGAGGGATATAATTCACCCCTCCACTTT. Using reference TRBV15 and TRBJ1-6 for the parts outside the CDR3, the full variable domain is DAMVIQNPRYQVTQFGKPVTLSCSQTLNHNVMYWYQQKSSQAPKLLFHYYDKDFNNEADTPDNFQSRRPNTSFCFLDIRSPGLGDTAMYLCATSRPDREGYNSPLHFGNGTRLTVT.

The rearrangement uses TRBV7-9 and TRBJ2-4, with D unresolved. V lost 5 bases, J lost 2 bases, and 10 bases lay in between. Germline V lookup: CDR1 SEHNR, CDR2 FQNEAQ (reference sequence). This CDR3 has 14 residues. DNA for the CDR3: TGTGCCAGCAGCCCCGTTGGGCCCAAAAACATTCAGTACTTC. The encoded protein is CASSPVGPKNIQYF.